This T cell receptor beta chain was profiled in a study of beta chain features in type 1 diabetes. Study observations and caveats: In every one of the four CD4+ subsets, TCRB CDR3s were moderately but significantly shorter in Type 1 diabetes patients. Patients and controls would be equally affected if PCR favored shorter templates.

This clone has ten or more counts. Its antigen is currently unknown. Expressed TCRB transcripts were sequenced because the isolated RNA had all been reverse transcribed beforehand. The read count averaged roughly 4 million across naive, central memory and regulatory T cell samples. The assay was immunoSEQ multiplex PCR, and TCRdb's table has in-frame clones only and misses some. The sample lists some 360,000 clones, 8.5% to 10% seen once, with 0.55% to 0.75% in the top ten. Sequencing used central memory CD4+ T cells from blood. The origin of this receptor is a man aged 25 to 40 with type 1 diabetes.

CDR3 region: CASKRQDAYNEQFF. Written as DNA, the CDR3 is TGTGCCAGCAAACGACAGGACGCTTACAATGAGCAGTTCTTC. The rearrangement links TRBV11-1 to TRBJ2-1, with D perhaps matching TRBD1 (6 bases). V shed 7 bases and J shed 4 bases, with 14 bases lying between them. Per the germline V gene, CDR1 is SGHAT and CDR2 is FQDESV (reference sequence). The CDR3 consists of 14 residues.